Sequencing of this T cell receptor beta chain was carried out in a study of blood T cell repertoires in COVID-19. Study background: Spain, Italy and the United States supplied samples that represented acute and convalescent COVID-19. Sample material is recorded as cDNA or gDNA derived from T cells, B-cell-depleted T cells, or PBMCs.

Per the authors' pipeline: Nucleated cell number was recorded as an estimate derived from reference gene primer amplification. Here immunoSEQ multiplex PCR was the method, and the copy in TCRdb shows in-frame clones only, minus some. D and trimming come from the DNA, and the V and J calls and clone size come from that table. This sample has about 230,000 clones, with 65% to 90% found just once. The germline V and J ends were trimmed by 6 bases and 0 bases, with 12 bases remaining between them. CDR1 and CDR2 (germline): KGHSH, LQKENI. The CDR3 runs 16 residues. The sequencing input was peripheral blood. This receptor was identified in a woman between 45 and 60 years old with acute or convalescent COVID-19. The rearrangement links TRBV18 to TRBJ1-6; D gene ambiguous. The CDR3: CASSDYGSSYNSPLHF. Written as DNA, the CDR3 is TGTGCCAGCTCGGACTATGGGAGCTCCTATAATTCACCCCTCCACTTT.